The 21 T cell receptor beta chains reported below all come from one sample, sequenced in a study of T cell responses to AZD1222 COVID-19 vaccine. Only in-frame clones appear in the TCRdb table, and some are missing; sequencing was by immunoSEQ multiplex PCR. The repertoire holds tens of thousands of clones, approximately 84% seen once, with more than 10% in the top ten. Sequenced here: peripheral blood, sampled on day 0 of AZD1222 vaccination. The receptors derive from an adult in good health.

V is TRBV7-9 and J is TRBJ2-5; D unclear. The CDR3 has 15 amino acids. The ends were cut back, 2 bases at V and 5 bases at J, with 15 bases in the middle. Per the germline V gene, CDR1 is SEHNR and CDR2 is FQNEAQ (reference sequence). The CDR3 bases are TGTGCCAGCAGCTTATCGGTCAGGTCGAGGGAGACCCAGTACTTC. Translated, it gives CASSLSVRSRETQYF.

The sample holds one count of this clone. The chain combines TRBV18 with TRBJ2-7; 8 nucleotides align to TRBD1. The CDR3 consists of 15 residues. Per germline, CDR1 KGHSH and CDR2 LQKENI. V was pared by 1 base and J by 4 bases, with 6 bases of the junction left unmatched. The CDR3 bases are TGTGCCAGCTCACCACGTGGACAGGGTGAATACGAGCAGTACTTC. Amino acids: CASSPRGQGEYEQYF.

The chain joins TRBV27 to TRBJ1-6; TRBD1 is a possible D gene (6 bases). The CDR3 is made up of 15 amino acids. Between the trimmed V and J ends, which lost 6 bases and 4 bases, there was a span of 13 bases. Germline CDR1 is MNHEY and CDR2 is SMNVEV (reference sequence). This CDR3 is CASRDVGGYNSPLHF. The CDR3 DNA reads TGTGCCAGCAGAGACGTAGGGGGGTATAATTCACCCCTCCACTTT.

The rearrangement links TRBV6-4 to TRBJ2-1, with a possible D match to TRBD1 (6 bases). Between the trimmed V and J ends, which lost 8 bases and 10 bases, there was a span of 15 bases. The CDR3 is 12 amino acids. The germline CDR1 and CDR2 sequences are MRHNA and SNTAGT. The CDR3 DNA follows: TGTGCCAGCGGAAGACAGGTGTCCGAGCAGTTCTTC. Translated, it gives CASGRQVSEQFF.

The chain combines TRBV19 with TRBJ2-4; D possibly corresponds to TRBD2 (5 bases). This CDR3 comprises 14 residues. Germline V gene lookup returns CDR1 LNHDA and CDR2 SQIVND (reference sequence). Trimming took off 0 bases at V and 7 bases at J, with 10 bases between the two ends. Here the CDR3 DNA reads TGTGCCAGTAGTATAGACGGGGATCGTAACATTCAGTACTTC. It yields the protein CASSIDGDRNIQYF. The entire variable domain, with the rest obtained from reference TRBV19 and TRBJ2-4, is as follows: DGGITQSPKYLFRKEGQNVTLSCEQNLNHDAMYWYRQDPGQGLRLIYYSQIVNDFQKGDIAEGYSVSREKKESFPLTVTSAQKNPTAFYLCASSIDGDRNIQYFGAGTRLSVL.

V and J are TRBV14 and TRBJ1-3; no clear D gene. CDR1 and CDR2 from the germline V gene are SGHDN and FVKESK. The CDR3 runs to 14 residues. Trimming pared 1 base from V and 7 bases from J, leaving 11 bases between. CDR3 bases: TGTGCCAGCAGCCAAGCCCAGAGGAGCAACACCATATATTTT. It is translated as CASSQAQRSNTIYF. Full variable domain (outside the CDR3, taken from reference TRBV14 and TRBJ1-3): EAGVTQFPSHSVIEKGQTVTLRCDPISGHDNLYWYRRVMGKEIKFLLHFVKESKQDESGMPNNRFLAERTGGTYSTLKVQPAELEDSGVYFCASSQAQRSNTIYFGEGSWLTVV.

This clone was seen a handful of times. The J gene is TRBJ2-3, the V gene TRBV7-2; D is undetermined. This CDR3 spans 13 amino acids. V lost 5 bases to trimming and J lost 0 bases, with 6 bases between them. Germline assignment: CDR1 SGHTA and CDR2 FQGNSA. CDR3 amino acids: CASSGYSTDTQYF. CDR3 sequence (DNA): TGTGCCAGCAGCGGGTACAGCACAGATACGCAGTATTTT.

V gene TRBV20-1 combines with J gene TRBJ1-1, with D perhaps matching TRBD1 (5 bases). Per germline, CDR1 DFQATT and CDR2 SNEGSKA (reference sequence). The V and J ends lost 6 bases and 4 bases respectively, with 9 bases between them. The length of the CDR3 is 11 residues. CDR3 DNA sequence: TGCAGTGCGAGCGGGGGCACTGAAGCTTTCTTT. It codes for CSASGGTEAFF.

V is TRBV3-1 (or the pseudogene TRBV3-2) and J is TRBJ2-5; 7 nucleotides match TRBD2. J lost 2 bases, V lost 11 bases, and 8 bases had no gene match. CDR1 is LGHDT and CDR2 is YNNKEL in the germline V gene (reference sequence). The CDR3 consists of 13 residues. CDR3 sequence reads: CAAGGDYQETQYF. The CDR3 DNA follows: TGTGCCGCGGGCGGGGACTATCAAGAGACCCAGTACTTC.

The chain is built from TRBV3-1 (or the pseudogene TRBV3-2) and TRBJ2-1; D unclear. The germline CDR1 and CDR2 sequences are LGHDT and YNNKEL (reference sequence). The V and J ends lost 5 bases and 2 bases respectively, with 7 bases between them. The CDR3 sequence is 13 residues long. In nucleotides, the CDR3 is TGTGCCAGCAGCGCTTGGACCTACAATGAGCAGTTCTTC. Translating it yields CASSAWTYNEQFF.

The genes are TRBV6-5 and TRBJ2-7, with D perhaps matching TRBD1 (6 bases). CDR1 MNHEY and CDR2 SVGAGI come from the germline V gene. The CDR3 loop spans 15 amino acids. Trimming removed 5 bases from V and 2 bases from J, with 16 bases in between. The CDR3: CASSRSLGAPYEQYF. CDR3 bases: TGTGCCAGCAGTCGCTCTTTGGGGGCCCCCTACGAGCAGTACTTC.

V gene TRBV6-5 combines with J gene TRBJ2-1; 9 bases align to TRBD1. The germline V gene has CDR1 MNHEY and CDR2 SVGAGI. The junction had 4 bases not matched to a gene; V was cut back by 2 bases and J by 2 bases. CDR3 length: 16 amino acids. CDR3 DNA: TGTGCCAGCAGTTACCCCGGGACAGGGACCTACAATGAGCAGTTCTTC. Translation gives CASSYPGTGTYNEQFF.

The rearrangement uses TRBV20-1 and TRBJ2-7; D unresolved. Germline values: CDR1 DFQATT, CDR2 SNEGSKA (reference sequence). V lost 6 bases, J lost 0 bases, and 3 bases lay in between. This CDR3 comprises 10 residues. The CDR3 protein is CSAGSYEQYF. In DNA, the CDR3 is TGCAGTGCCGGCTCCTACGAGCAGTACTTC.

The chain links TRBV3-1 (or the pseudogene TRBV3-2) to TRBJ2-7; 8 bases are a match to TRBD1. Trimming removed 1 base from V and 9 bases from J; junction bases left unmatched: 5. The CDR3 is 13 amino acids. CDR1 and CDR2 (germline): LGHDT, YNNKEL (reference sequence). The CDR3 protein is CASSQGGGTGQYF. Here the CDR3 DNA reads TGTGCCAGCAGCCAAGGAGGAGGGACAGGGCAGTACTTC.

The J gene is TRBJ1-5, the V gene TRBV20-1; no definite D call. This CDR3 contains 14 residues. In germline, CDR1 is DFQATT, CDR2 SNEGSKA (reference sequence). Deletions cut 3 bases from V and 3 bases from J, with 12 bases between. CDR3 sequence: CSASSRRDNQPQHF. The CDR3 DNA is TGCAGTGCTAGTTCTCGAAGGGACAATCAGCCCCAGCATTTT.

In the case of this clone: Because the CDR3's place on the DNA is in doubt, the DNA is left out and the CDR3 is given as listed by TCRdb. The J gene is TRBJ1-1, the V gene TRBV6-5; TRBD1 is taken as the D call from the table, unchecked against the DNA. A total of 12 residues make up the CDR3, ends included. Germline loops: CDR1 MNHEY, CDR2 SVGAGI. CDR3 loop: CASSYVGQGTFF.

The genes are TRBV29-1 and TRBJ2-5; 8 bases align to TRBD2. Per germline, CDR1 SQVTM and CDR2 ANQGSEA. J was trimmed by 4 bases and V by 8 bases; bases with no gene match: 15. CDR3 length: 15 residues. The CDR3 region has the DNA TGCAGCATGATGCCGGGACTAGTGAAAGGAGAGACCCAGTACTTC. This translates into CSMMPGLVKGETQYF.

The genes are TRBV9 and TRBJ2-3; 7 nucleotides line up with TRBD2. The CDR3 has 16 amino acids. After removal of 5 bases from V and 3 bases from J, the junction contained 12 bases not matched to a gene. In germline, CDR1 is SGDLS, CDR2 YYNGEE. Written as DNA, the CDR3 is TGTGCCAGCAGGTGGGATAAGGGAGGGATAACAGATACGCAGTATTTT. Its translation is CASRWDKGGITDTQYF. Drawing the rest from reference TRBV9 and TRBJ2-3, the complete variable domain is DSGVTQTPKHLITATGQRVTLRCSPRSGDLSVYWYQQSLDQGLQFLIQYYNGEERAKGNILERFSAQQFPDLHSELNLSSLELGDSALYFCASRWDKGGITDTQYFGPGTRLTVL.

The V call is TRBV19, the J call TRBJ1-1, with a weak D call TRBD1 (6 bases). CDR1 and CDR2 (germline): LNHDA, SQIVND (reference sequence). V was trimmed by 5 bases and J by 4 bases, leaving 14 bases between them. The CDR3 totals 14 residues. The CDR3 bases are TGTGCCAGTAGTTTAGGGGGGGAAGCCACTGAAGCTTTCTTT. Amino acid sequence: CASSLGGEATEAFF.

The chain employs TRBV19 and TRBJ2-2; 9 bases map to TRBD1. V dropped 6 bases and J dropped 4; count of bases not matched to a gene: 9. Per the germline V gene, CDR1 is LNHDA and CDR2 is SQIVND (reference sequence). This CDR3 has 16 residues. The CDR3 here is CASSRDRALLTGELFF. The DNA for the CDR3 is TGTGCCAGTAGCCGGGACAGGGCCTTGCTCACCGGGGAGCTGTTTTTT.

The chain joins TRBV5-1 to TRBJ2-1; 12 bases are a match to TRBD2. The germline V gene has CDR1 SGHRS and CDR2 YFSETQ. The V and J ends lost 4 bases and 9 bases, in that order; junction bases with no gene match: 5. This CDR3 contains 14 residues. CDR3 residues: CASSASGGAREQFF. As DNA, the CDR3 is TGCGCCAGCAGCGCTAGCGGGGGGGCCCGTGAGCAGTTCTTC.